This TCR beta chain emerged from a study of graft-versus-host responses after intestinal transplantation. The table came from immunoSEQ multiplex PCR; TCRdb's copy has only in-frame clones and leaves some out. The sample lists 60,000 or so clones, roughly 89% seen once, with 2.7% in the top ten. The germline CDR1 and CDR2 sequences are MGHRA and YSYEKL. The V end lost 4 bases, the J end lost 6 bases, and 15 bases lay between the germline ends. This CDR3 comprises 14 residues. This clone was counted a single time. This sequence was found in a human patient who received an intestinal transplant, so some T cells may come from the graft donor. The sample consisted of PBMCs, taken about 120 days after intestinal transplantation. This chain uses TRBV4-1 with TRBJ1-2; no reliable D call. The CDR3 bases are TGCGCCAGCAGCCCAAGATCGGCCGGGCATGGCTACACCTTC. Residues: CASSPRSAGHGYTF.